The 18 T cell receptor beta chains in this list originate from one sample, sequenced in a study of T cell responses to AZD1222 COVID-19 vaccine. Method: immunoSEQ multiplex PCR; TCRdb's copy keeps in-frame clones and lacks some. The sample yields over 100,000 clones, approximately 85% seen once. Sequencing was performed on peripheral blood, taken 28 days after the second dose of the MenACWY control vaccine. The receptors come from an adult who received the MenACWY meningococcal vaccine as a control.

The chain couples TRBV28 to TRBJ2-1; D is unclear. The ends were cut back, 1 base at V and 9 bases at J, with 7 bases in the middle. The germline gives CDR1 MDHEN, CDR2 SYDVKM. The CDR3 is made up of 12 amino acids. The CDR3 protein is CASSLYTGEQFF. The CDR3 DNA reads TGTGCCAGCAGTTTATACACGGGTGAGCAGTTCTTC.

The J gene is TRBJ1-1, the V gene TRBV5-6, with D tentatively TRBD1 (6 bases). Germline lookup yields CDR1 SGHDT and CDR2 YYEEEE. There are 14 residues in the CDR3. The ends were cut back, 2 bases at V and 2 bases at J, with 10 bases in the middle. The CDR3 DNA is TGTGCCAGCAGCTTCGCACAGGGAAACACTGAAGCTTTCTTT. Protein: CASSFAQGNTEAFF.

The rearrangement links TRBV7-8 to TRBJ1-4; D is unclear. This CDR3 has 13 amino acids. The V end was cut by 5 bases, the J end by 5 bases, with 9 bases between. Germline lookup yields CDR1 SGHVS and CDR2 FQNEAQ. The CDR3 DNA follows: TGTGCCAGCAGCCGCCAAATCAATGAAAAACTGTTTTTT. Its protein product is CASSRQINEKLFF.

This clone was detected only a few times. This chain links TRBV18 with TRBJ2-7; 7 bases line up with TRBD1. The J segment lost 4 bases and the V segment lost 5 bases, leaving 8 bases of the junction unmatched. This CDR3 has 14 residues. CDR1 is KGHSH, CDR2 LQKENI, per germline. DNA of the CDR3: TGTGCCAGCTCAATCCGGGACAGCAAATACGAGCAGTACTTC. This codes for CASSIRDSKYEQYF.

Note on this clone: Other DNA sequences in the sample encode the same CDR3. DNA for the CDR3: TGTGCCAGCAGTCCGACTAGCGGGGGGCCCACAGATACGCAGTATTTT. This sequence encodes CASSPTSGGPTDTQYF. V is TRBV6-4 and J is TRBJ2-3, with 13 bases fitting TRBD2. CDR3 length: 16 amino acids. Trimming at V came to 5 bases and at J to 2 bases, leaving 4 bases not matched to a gene. Germline V lookup: CDR1 MRHNA, CDR2 SNTAGT.

V is TRBV5-4 and J is TRBJ2-7; TRBD2 aligns across 12 bases. CDR3 length: 16 amino acids. CDR1 and CDR2 from the germline V gene are SGHNT and YYREEE (reference sequence). V was pared by 0 bases and J by 2 bases, with 3 bases of the junction left unmatched. In DNA, the CDR3 is TGTGCCAGCAGCTTGGGACTAGCGGGAGTACCCTACGAGCAGTACTTC. Amino acids: CASSLGLAGVPYEQYF.

This clone was seen a single time. This chain uses TRBV5-1 with TRBJ1-3; D is unclear. This CDR3 region has 13 residues. The V gene lost 0 bases and the J gene lost 6 bases, with 7 bases spanning the gap. CDR1 SGHRS and CDR2 YFSETQ come from the germline V gene. CDR3 DNA: TGCGCCAGCAGCTTGGAGGCGGTAAACACCATATATTTT. Translated: CASSLEAVNTIYF.

This chain joins TRBV5-1 and TRBJ2-1; no definite D call. CDR1 and CDR2 from the germline V gene are SGHRS and YFSETQ. The CDR3 totals 13 residues. The germline V and J ends were trimmed by 4 bases and 9 bases, with 14 bases remaining between them. The CDR3 nucleotides are TGCGCCAGCAGCATTTTGGGTCCCAGTGAGCAGTTCTTC. This translates into CASSILGPSEQFF.

In the case of this clone: This sample also contains other DNA sequences that code for the same CDR3. The V and J genes are TRBV5-6 and TRBJ1-1, with D possibly TRBD1 on 5 matching bases. Germline assignment: CDR1 SGHDT and CDR2 YYEEEE. Between the trimmed V and J ends, which lost 1 base and 5 bases, there was a span of 6 bases. This CDR3 has 12 amino acids. The CDR3 DNA reads TGTGCCAGCAGCTTGAGGGGAACTGAAGCTTTCTTT. Translating it yields CASSLRGTEAFF.

This chain links TRBV15 with TRBJ1-3; D unclear. Between the trimmed V and J ends, which lost 0 bases and 2 bases, there was a span of 8 bases. The length of the CDR3 is 15 residues. Germline V lookup: CDR1 LNHNV, CDR2 YYDKDF (reference sequence). Here the CDR3 DNA reads TGTGCCACCAGCAGAGATCTAGGAGCTGGAAACACCATATATTTT. Translated, it gives CATSRDLGAGNTIYF.

The V and J genes are TRBV2 and TRBJ1-5; D gene ambiguous. There are 14 residues in the CDR3. V lost 1 base, J lost 3 bases, and 7 bases lay in between. Germline loops: CDR1 SNHLY, CDR2 FYNNEI. In nucleotides, the CDR3 is TGTGCCAGCAGTGAAGGGACGAACAATCAGCCCCAGCATTTT. Its translation is CASSEGTNNQPQHF.

This clone was seen once. CDR3 nucleotides: TGCGCCACCTGTCCGGGGCAGTCCTACAATGAGCAGTTCTTC. Protein sequence: CATCPGQSYNEQFF. The chain uses TRBV5-1 and TRBJ2-1; D possibly uses TRBD1 or TRBD2 (5 bases each). This CDR3 is 14 amino acids long. CDR1 is SGHRS, CDR2 YFSETQ, per germline. The V end lost 9 bases, the J end lost 1 base, and 14 bases lay between the germline ends. Full variable domain (outside the CDR3, taken from reference TRBV5-1 and TRBJ2-1): KAGVTQTPRYLIKTRGQQVTLSCSPISGHRSVSWYQQTPGQGLQFLFEYFSETQRNKGNFPGRFSGRQFSNSRSEMNVSTLELGDSALYLCATCPGQSYNEQFFGPGTRLTVL.

The rearrangement joins TRBV6-5 to TRBJ2-1, with 7 bases identical to TRBD1. V lost 1 base, J lost 6 bases, and 0 bases stayed unmatched. The V gene's germline CDR1 is MNHEY and CDR2 SVGAGI. The CDR3 has 13 amino acids. The CDR3 reads CASSYYRGNEQFF. DNA for the CDR3: TGTGCCAGCAGTTACTACAGGGGCAATGAGCAGTTCTTC.

The chain couples TRBV3-1 (or the pseudogene TRBV3-2) to TRBJ1-2; D gene ambiguous. Between the trimmed V and J ends, which lost 4 bases and 4 bases, there was a span of 22 bases. Per germline, CDR1 LGHDT and CDR2 YNNKEL (reference sequence). CDR3 size: 17 residues. The CDR3 region has the DNA TGTGCCAGCAGCCCATACCTGACTCAGCGGGGTACCTATGGCTACACCTTC. Translation gives CASSPYLTQRGTYGYTF.

The V gene is TRBV7-9, the J gene TRBJ1-4, with D maybe TRBD1 (5 bases). The CDR3 loop spans 14 amino acids. V dropped 5 bases and J dropped 6 bases, with 13 bases sitting between them. Germline V gene sequence: CDR1 SEHNR, CDR2 FQNEAQ (reference sequence). This CDR3 is CASSPFRGDEKLFF. CDR3 in DNA: TGTGCCAGCAGCCCCTTCAGAGGGGATGAAAAACTGTTTTTT.

There are a few counts of this clone. The J gene is TRBJ1-6, the V gene TRBV5-6; weak D call: TRBD1 (6 bases). V was clipped by 3 bases and J by 14 bases, with 18 bases between them. Germline V gene data show CDR1 as SGHDT and CDR2 as YYEEEE. The CDR3 is made up of 14 amino acids. The chain's CDR3 is CASSSPDRSSSLHF. The CDR3 nucleotides read TGTGCCAGCAGCTCCCCTGACAGGTCGAGTTCCCTCCACTTT. Using reference TRBV5-6 and TRBJ1-6 for the parts outside the CDR3, the full variable domain is DAGVTQSPTHLIKTRGQQVTLRCSPKSGHDTVSWYQQALGQGPQFIFQYYEEEERQRGNFPDRFSGHQFPNYSSELNVNALLLGDSALYLCASSSPDRSSSLHFGNGTRLTVT.

This clone has only one observation. The J gene is TRBJ1-2, the V gene TRBV28; D is perhaps TRBD1 (6 bases). Germline V lookup: CDR1 MDHEN, CDR2 SYDVKM. The CDR3 contains 15 residues. V lost 4 bases, J lost 0 bases, and 12 bases lay in between. CDR3 sequence reads: CASSYPQGTNYGYTF. The CDR3 coding sequence is TGTGCCAGCAGTTACCCACAGGGAACTAACTATGGCTACACCTTC.

The V and J genes are TRBV7-2 and TRBJ2-2; 10 nucleotides match TRBD2. The CDR3 loop spans 18 amino acids. Losses at the gene ends were 5 bases for V and 0 bases for J; bases not matched to a gene: 9. Germline V gene sequence: CDR1 SGHTA, CDR2 FQGNSA. In DNA, the CDR3 is TGTGCCAGCAGCAAACGACTAGCGGGCGAGTCGAACACCGGGGAGCTGTTTTTT. Protein product: CASSKRLAGESNTGELFF.